The 28 T cell receptor beta chains reported below all come from one sample, sequenced in a study of T cell responses to AZD1222 COVID-19 vaccine. The assay was immunoSEQ multiplex PCR, and TCRdb's table has in-frame clones only and misses some. Of about 120,000 clones in the sample, around 90% were seen once. This sample comprised peripheral blood, obtained 28 days after the second AZD1222 dose. These receptors were taken from an adult who received the AZD1222 COVID-19 vaccine.

The sample holds a few counts of this clone. This chain uses TRBV5-4 with TRBJ2-7, with TRBD2 matching 11 bases. After removal of 4 bases from V and 1 base from J, the junction contained 7 bases not matched to a gene. CDR1 and CDR2 from the germline V gene are SGHNT and YYREEE (reference sequence). This CDR3 region has 16 residues. CDR3 in DNA: TGTGCCAGCAGCCGACTAGCGGGGAGTGCATCCTACGAGCAGTACTTC. Protein: CASSRLAGSASYEQYF.

This rearrangement joins TRBV6-5 to TRBJ2-7, with a tentative D call TRBD2 (7 bases). V lost 2 bases and J 0 bases, leaving 14 bases between the germline ends. In germline, CDR1 is MNHEY, CDR2 SVGAGI. This CDR3 region has 16 residues. CDR3 amino acids: CASSYQGGGHSYEQYF. Written as DNA, the CDR3 is TGTGCCAGCAGTTACCAGGGAGGGGGACACTCCTACGAGCAGTACTTC.

This rearrangement joins TRBV3-1 (or the pseudogene TRBV3-2) to TRBJ1-3; D perhaps matches TRBD1 (5 bases). Deletions cut 2 bases from V and 0 bases from J, with 8 bases between. The length of the CDR3 is 15 residues. Per the germline V gene, CDR1 is LGHDT and CDR2 is YNNKEL (reference sequence). The CDR3 DNA reads TGTGCCAGCAGCCAATTCCAGGGCTCTGGAAACACCATATATTTT. As protein: CASSQFQGSGNTIYF.

The chain couples TRBV19 to TRBJ1-2; 9 bases fit TRBD1. This CDR3 comprises 13 residues. Germline loops: CDR1 LNHDA, CDR2 SQIVND (reference sequence). Unmatched junction bases numbered 10, after V lost 7 bases and J lost 10 bases. CDR3: CASNRGQGFDYTF. The CDR3 coding sequence is TGTGCCAGTAATAGGGGACAGGGTTTCGACTACACCTTC.

V is TRBV15 and J is TRBJ1-2; no clear D. The CDR3 loop spans 13 amino acids. The V end was cut by 1 base, the J end by 1 base, with 4 bases between. Looked up from germline, CDR1 is LNHNV and CDR2 is YYDKDF (reference sequence). The CDR3 DNA follows: TGTGCCACCAGCAGAGGCAGTAACTATGGCTACACCTTC. Amino acid sequence: CATSRGSNYGYTF.

This chain links TRBV5-1 with TRBJ1-3; D possibly corresponds to TRBD1 (6 bases). The CDR3 is 15 residues long. V dropped 4 bases and J dropped 2 bases, with 13 bases sitting between them. Germline-derived CDR1 and CDR2 are SGHRS and YFSETQ. This CDR3 reads CASSPSGGPGNTIYF. The CDR3 DNA reads TGCGCCAGCAGCCCCTCGGGGGGCCCTGGAAACACCATATATTTT.

The V gene is TRBV28, the J gene TRBJ1-5; weak D call: TRBD1 (6 bases). The V and J ends lost 7 bases and 2 bases respectively, with 12 bases between them. The CDR3 contains 14 residues. The germline CDR1 and CDR2 sequences are MDHEN and SYDVKM. This CDR3 reads CASTPDSRNQPQHF. The CDR3 DNA reads as TGTGCCAGCACCCCGGACAGCCGCAATCAGCCCCAGCATTTT.

This rearrangement joins TRBV2 to TRBJ2-2, with 8 bases aligning to TRBD2. The V gene's germline CDR1 is SNHLY and CDR2 FYNNEI. V lost 5 bases to trimming and J lost 5 bases; unmatched junction nucleotides: 10. This CDR3 is built from 16 residues. Written as DNA, the CDR3 is TGTGCCAGCAGTCGACTAGCTCGGGGGGGAACCGGGGAGCTGTTTTTT. Amino acids: CASSRLARGGTGELFF.

The V call is TRBV7-9, the J call TRBJ1-2, with no clear D. The CDR3 extends over 13 amino acids. Germline V gene lookup returns CDR1 SEHNR and CDR2 FQNEAQ (reference sequence). The germline V and J ends were trimmed by 7 bases and 6 bases, with 15 bases remaining between them. The CDR3 here is CASNGFWVDGYTF. The CDR3 bases are TGTGCCAGCAATGGCTTTTGGGTGGATGGCTACACCTTC.

The chain recombines TRBV2 with TRBJ1-6; no clear D. From germline, CDR1 is SNHLY and CDR2 FYNNEI. Trimming pared 6 bases from V and 5 bases from J, leaving 14 bases between. This CDR3 has 15 amino acids. The CDR3 nucleotides read TGTGCCAGCAGGAGAGAACAAACCGATAATTCACCCCTCCACTTT. Protein: CASRREQTDNSPLHF. The full variable domain, its missing parts supplied by reference TRBV2 and TRBJ1-6, is EPEVTQTPSHQVTQMGQEVILRCVPISNHLYFYWYRQILGQKVEFLVSFYNNEISEKSEIFDDQFSVERPDGSNFTLKIRSTKLEDSAMYFCASRREQTDNSPLHFGNGTRLTVT.

This clone was detected only a few times. The chain employs TRBV6-2 or TRBV6-3 and TRBJ1-5; D not certain. V was trimmed by 6 bases and J by 0 bases, leaving 15 bases between them. This CDR3 is built from 16 residues. The V gene's germline CDR1 is MNHEY and CDR2 SVGEGT. The chain's CDR3 is CASSHRRASSNQPQHF. In DNA, the CDR3 is TGTGCCAGCAGCCACCGTCGGGCGTCTAGCAATCAGCCCCAGCATTTT.

The chain combines TRBV5-1 with TRBJ2-3; D may match TRBD1 or TRBD2 (6 bases each). This CDR3 is 15 amino acids long. Germline V gene sequence: CDR1 SGHRS, CDR2 YFSETQ. The V end was cut by 2 bases, the J end by 2 bases, with 12 bases between. The CDR3 is CASSLNGGYTDTQYF. The CDR3 DNA is TGCGCCAGCAGCTTAAACGGGGGCTACACAGATACGCAGTATTTT.

The chain couples TRBV11-2 to TRBJ1-2; 7 bases agree with TRBD1. This CDR3 is 13 amino acids long. The V segment lost 5 bases and the J segment 7 bases; nucleotides outside the gene matches: 7. The germline V gene has CDR1 SGHAT and CDR2 FQNNGV. The CDR3 DNA is TGTGCCAGCAGCCCGACAGGGAACAGTGGCTACACCTTC. This gives the protein CASSPTGNSGYTF.

This clone was seen more than once but under ten times. The genes are TRBV28 and TRBJ1-2; D is undetermined. The CDR3 is made up of 12 amino acids. V lost 6 bases and J 3 bases, leaving 8 bases between the germline ends. Germline CDR1 and CDR2: MDHEN and SYDVKM. CDR3 in amino acids: CASSPSHYGYTF. As DNA, the CDR3 is TGTGCCAGCAGCCCCTCTCACTATGGCTACACCTTC.

The V and J genes are TRBV3-1 (or the pseudogene TRBV3-2) and TRBJ1-3; 8 bases match TRBD1. V shed 4 bases and J 1 base; nucleotides not matched to a gene: 9. CDR3 size: 17 residues. CDR1 LGHDT and CDR2 YNNKEL come from the germline V gene (reference sequence). CDR3 DNA: TGTGCCAGCAGCCCACCGCGTAGGACAGGGTCTGGAAACACCATATATTTT. Protein: CASSPPRRTGSGNTIYF.

V and J are TRBV11-2 and TRBJ1-2; tentatively, D is TRBD1 (6 bases). CDR3 length equals 15 residues. Germline CDR1 and CDR2: SGHAT and FQNNGV. V was trimmed by 5 bases and J by 4 bases, leaving 17 bases between them. Written as DNA, the CDR3 is TGTGCCAGCAGCATATACACGGGGGCGCTCTATGGCTACACCTTC. Translating it yields CASSIYTGALYGYTF.

J is TRBJ2-3 and V is TRBV3-1 (or the pseudogene TRBV3-2); 9 bases fit TRBD1. With 3 bases clipped from V and 4 bases from J, the junction kept 5 bases outside the gene matches. CDR1 is LGHDT and CDR2 is YNNKEL in the germline V gene (reference sequence). The CDR3 extends over 15 amino acids. CDR3 amino acids: CASSQMGQGADTQYF. CDR3 DNA: TGTGCCAGCAGCCAGATGGGACAGGGTGCAGATACGCAGTATTTT.

The rearrangement joins TRBV6-2 or TRBV6-3 to TRBJ1-1; D gene ambiguous. V was clipped by 3 bases and J by 0 bases, with 5 bases between them. The CDR3 is 13 amino acids. Germline lookup yields CDR1 MNHEY and CDR2 SVGEGT. The CDR3 coding sequence is TGTGCCAGCAGTTATAGTGTGAACACTGAAGCTTTCTTT. Its protein is CASSYSVNTEAFF.

The genes are TRBV2 and TRBJ1-1, with a possible D match to TRBD1 (6 bases). The V gene's germline CDR1 is SNHLY and CDR2 FYNNEI. V lost 4 bases and J 4 bases, leaving 10 bases between the germline ends. This CDR3 spans 13 amino acids. The CDR3 loop reads CASSVSGVTEAFF. CDR3 nucleotides: TGTGCCAGCAGTGTCTCAGGGGTCACTGAAGCTTTCTTT.

This chain uses TRBV30 with TRBJ1-5, with TRBD1 matching over 8 bases. V lost 0 bases, J lost 6 bases, and 4 bases stayed unmatched. Germline lookup yields CDR1 GTSNPN and CDR2 SVGIG (reference sequence). The CDR3 contains 14 residues. The CDR3 DNA sequence: TGTGCCTGGAGTGTGCGGACAGGGAGTCAGCCCCAGCATTTT. Encoded protein: CAWSVRTGSQPQHF.

The chain recombines TRBV6-5 with TRBJ2-3; 8 positions match TRBD1. Germline V gene sequence: CDR1 MNHEY, CDR2 SVGAGI. Losses at the gene ends were 6 bases for V and 0 bases for J; bases not matched to a gene: 5. The CDR3 runs 15 residues. The CDR3, as DNA: TGTGCCAGCAGGAGGACAGGGCGTAGCACAGATACGCAGTATTTT. Its protein is CASRRTGRSTDTQYF.

The chain has TRBV4-2 and TRBJ1-2; possible D gene TRBD1, 5 bases. Germline V lookup: CDR1 LGHNA, CDR2 YNFKEQ. This CDR3 has 16 amino acids. Trimming removed 0 bases at V and 7 bases at J, with 18 bases between. CDR3 in DNA: TGTGCCAGCAGCCAAGACCTCCAGGGTCTTGTGGGTGGCTACACCTTC. This encodes CASSQDLQGLVGGYTF.

The J gene is TRBJ1-6, the V gene TRBV5-6, with D perhaps matching TRBD1 (5 bases). In germline, CDR1 is SGHDT, CDR2 YYEEEE. This CDR3 is 19 amino acids long. V was trimmed by 0 bases and J by 0 bases, leaving 16 bases between them. The CDR3 sequence: CASSLVSGTSGSYNSPLHF. CDR3 DNA sequence: TGTGCCAGCAGCTTGGTTTCGGGGACGTCGGGCTCCTATAATTCACCCCTCCACTTT.

The table lists this clone with a few counts. The V and J genes are TRBV4-1 and TRBJ1-4, with D unresolved. The ends were cut back, 0 bases at V and 5 bases at J, with 19 bases in the middle. Germline assignment: CDR1 MGHRA and CDR2 YSYEKL. The CDR3 is 18 amino acids. CDR3: CASSQELHGRGPNEKLFF. The DNA of the CDR3 is TGCGCCAGCAGCCAAGAACTCCACGGGAGAGGGCCGAATGAAAAACTGTTTTTT.

The chain is built from TRBV21-1 and TRBJ2-7. TRBV21-1 is shown as a pseudogene. CDR3 length: 13 residues. CDR3 nucleotide sequence: TGTGCCGGACCTACCAAGAGCTCCTACGAGCAGTACTTC. This gives the protein CAGPTKSSYEQYF.

The chain employs TRBV7-2 and TRBJ2-1, with TRBD2 matching over 7 bases. This CDR3 spans 15 amino acids. Trimming cost V 0 bases and J 2 bases; bases outside gene matches: 1. CDR1 SGHTA and CDR2 FQGNSA come from the germline V gene. CDR3 DNA: TGTGCCAGCAGCTTAGCGGCGGGGGCCTACAATGAGCAGTTCTTC. Translation gives CASSLAAGAYNEQFF.

This chain links TRBV5-5 with TRBJ1-2; TRBD1 matches at 9 bases. The germline V gene has CDR1 SGHKS and CDR2 YYEKEE (reference sequence). The length of the CDR3 is 14 residues. Germline trimming cut 0 bases from V and 8 bases from J; bases unmatched to any gene: 5. The CDR3 nucleotides read TGTGCCAGCAGCTTGGGGGACAGGGTTGTCGGCTACACCTTC. Protein product: CASSLGDRVVGYTF.

The chain couples TRBV10-3 to TRBJ2-1; 8 bases line up with TRBD1. The CDR3 contains 15 residues. V lost 4 bases, J lost 0 bases, and 2 bases stayed unmatched. The V gene's germline CDR1 is ENHRY and CDR2 SYGVKD. DNA of the CDR3: TGTGCCATCAGTGGGACAGGGAGCTCCTACAATGAGCAGTTCTTC. This gives the protein CAISGTGSSYNEQFF.